This T cell receptor (beta chain) was documented in a study of Graves' ophthalmopathy and Graves' hyperthyroidism (dated by TCRdb to the late 2010s). Regarding the complete study: Stable hyperthyroidism was defined as no progression to ophthalmopathy within 18 months of follow-up. The study used signatures of the TCR beta repertoire to tell Graves' ophthalmopathy apart from Graves' hyperthyroidism and to predict which patients would progress to ophthalmopathy. In total, over 130 blood samples were TCR-sequenced: 40 to 45 ophthalmopathy, under 85 hyperthyroidism and some 17 hyperthyroidism-to-ophthalmopathy patients. To explore V-J signatures distinguishing ophthalmopathy from hyperthyroidism, a discovery set of roughly 100 patients (more than 40 ophthalmopathy, roughly 55 stable hyperthyroidism) was enrolled. The independent validation cohort included approximately 19 hyperthyroidism patients plus 17 patients who later progressed from hyperthyroidism to ophthalmopathy. T-cell repertoires of thyroid tissue and blood were compared in over 5 hyperthyroidism patients. Once sampling was done, hyperthyroidism patients were given methimazole at a starting dose of 30 mg daily, while ophthalmopathy patients were given high-dose intravenous methylprednisolone.

The investigation overall reported the following: Among expanded thyroid clonotypes with frequency above 0.001, most also showed up in blood, which suggests that blood repertoires may reflect the thyroid immune response. No statistical method was used to set the sample size in advance, and the investigators knew which group each participant was assigned to. In cross-validation, the 13-signature model distinguished ophthalmopathy from stable hyperthyroidism with 87.88% sensitivity and around 83% specificity, while in the test set the corresponding values were about 79% and 69%. In validation, the model predicted ophthalmopathy progression with less than 71% sensitivity and less than 80% specificity; roughly 11 predicted patients were CT-confirmed with GO in a median of about 6.2 months.

TCR beta CDR3 regions were amplified from RNA transcripts for repertoire sequencing. HTBI primers and the Qiagen OneStep RT-PCR kit were used in a first-round RT-PCR, which was followed by a second-round multiplex PCR, size selection and purification. The libraries underwent paired-end sequencing with 100 bp reads on an Illumina HiSeq2000. Regarding the original processing steps: SOAPnuke was used to process the reads, removing any read that contained adapters or uncalled bases, had a mean Phred below 15, or lacked an exact match to the constant primer or identifier. COPE v1.2.5 was used to merge high-quality paired reads. Each unique nucleotide sequence was treated as a clonotype, and MiTCR v1.1 was used to align the clonotypes to the IMGT TRB V, D and J references. The analysis was limited to V-J combinations with a frequency above 0.0001, which together covered approximately 99% of the repertoires. A TCR clonal expansion and chaos score per V-J combination was defined as the ratio of F50 clonal expansion to chaos observed in the TCRdist matrix. Welch's t-statistics and random forest were used to reduce the features to 10 to 15 V-J combinations, which were then used as input to a naive Bayes classifier. The similarity between thyroid and blood repertoires was quantified using the Morisita-Horn index. TCRdb reprocessed the public reads (quality trimming at Q25 with fastp, clone calling with MiXCR) and kept in-frame beta chains. CDR3 protein sequences are deduplicated, and each keeps its most common genes and DNA. TCRdb's processing, not the study's, gives the V and J calls here. This sample is represented by over a million distinct CDR3 sequences; around a third of them were singletons. The ten largest clones represent 11% of the sample.

Hyperthyroidism patients were newly diagnosed, with disease duration under 2 months, and aged 18 to 65 years. Patients with other autoimmune diseases, uncontrolled infections, pregnancy or lactation were excluded. Clinical symptoms, serum thyroxine, TRAb, thyroid ultrasound and orbital computed tomography were used for diagnosis. Total RNA was extracted with Trizol reagent and quality-checked on an Agilent 2100 Bioanalyzer. From cysteine to phenylalanine, the CDR3 is 14 amino acids long. The sequence is cut down to CDR3 DNA, 42 bases in frame from base 1. Taken from the germline V gene, the CDR1 and CDR2 loops are MNHNS and SASEGT. Relative to germline, V is 7 bases shorter and J is 5 bases shorter, with 17 bases between their ends. This clonotype was detected only a few times. Which antigen it targets is not known. No base-level quality is on record; no much larger clone is a single base apart.

This TCR derives from an adult man with Graves' hyperthyroidism. The chain links TRBV6-1 with TRBJ1-1; too little of a D gene remains to name it. Sequencing input: peripheral blood or thyroid tissue (not recorded which). The CDR3: CASKIRDRWTEAFF. The nucleotide sequence is given as TGTGCCAGCAAGATCCGGGATAGATGGACTGAAGCTTTCTTT.